This TCR beta chain was observed in a study of T cells in Graves' hyperthyroidism and ophthalmopathy. Across the study: Any treatment followed the collection of peripheral blood at initial diagnosis.

Template material for amplifying TCR beta CDR3 regions consisted of RNA transcripts. RT-PCR in the first round (using the HTBI primer set) targeted the TCR CDR3. Via MiXCR, TCRdb re-called the multiplex PCR reads, giving one row per CDR3 protein. Of roughly 240,000 distinct CDR3 sequences in the sample, about 16% are singletons; the top ten hold more than 25%. Study-wide findings and caveats: The model identified upcoming ophthalmopathy a median approximately six months ahead of onset.

Germline CDR1 reads SGHRS; CDR2 reads YFSETQ. The V gene lost 4 bases and the J gene lost 5 bases, with 16 bases spanning the gap. The CDR3 covers 15 residues. This clonotype was seen repeatedly, ten times or more. Its matching antigen is unknown. The chain uses TRBV5-1 and TRBJ2-1, with D perhaps matching TRBD1 (6 bases). Specimen: blood. The TCR sequence derives from a woman aged 18 to 35 with Graves' ophthalmopathy. CDR3 nucleotide sequence: TGCGCCAGCAGCGCACAGCAGGGGCCCCACAATGAGCAGTTCTTC. Translation: CASSAQQGPHNEQFF. Full variable domain (missing parts from reference TRBV5-1 and TRBJ2-1): KAGVTQTPRYLIKTRGQQVTLSCSPISGHRSVSWYQQTPGQGLQFLFEYFSETQRNKGNFPGRFSGRQFSNSRSEMNVSTLELGDSALYLCASSAQQGPHNEQFFGPGTRLTVL.